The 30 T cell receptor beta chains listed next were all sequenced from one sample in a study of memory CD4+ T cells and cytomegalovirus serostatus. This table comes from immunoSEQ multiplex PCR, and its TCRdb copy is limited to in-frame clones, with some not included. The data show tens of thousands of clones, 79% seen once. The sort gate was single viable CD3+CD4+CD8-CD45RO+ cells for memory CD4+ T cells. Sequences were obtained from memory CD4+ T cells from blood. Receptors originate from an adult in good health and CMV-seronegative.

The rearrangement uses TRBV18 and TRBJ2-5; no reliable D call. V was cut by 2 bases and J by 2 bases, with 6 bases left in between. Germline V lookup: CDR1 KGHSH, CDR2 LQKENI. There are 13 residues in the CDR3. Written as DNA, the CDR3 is TGTGCCAGCTCACCAGACGTACAAGAGACCCAGTACTTC. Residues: CASSPDVQETQYF.

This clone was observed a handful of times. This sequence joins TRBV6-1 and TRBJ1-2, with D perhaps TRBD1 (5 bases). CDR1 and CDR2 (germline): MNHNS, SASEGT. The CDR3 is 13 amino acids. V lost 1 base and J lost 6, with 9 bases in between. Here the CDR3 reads CASSEEGRDGYTF. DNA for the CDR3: TGTGCCAGCAGTGAAGAAGGCAGGGATGGCTACACCTTC.

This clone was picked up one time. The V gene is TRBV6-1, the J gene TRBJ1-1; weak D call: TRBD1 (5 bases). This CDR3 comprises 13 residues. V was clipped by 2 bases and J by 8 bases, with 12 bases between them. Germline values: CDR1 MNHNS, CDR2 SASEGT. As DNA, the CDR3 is TGTGCCAGCAGTGAACGGCGGAAGGGGGAAGCTTTCTTT. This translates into CASSERRKGEAFF.

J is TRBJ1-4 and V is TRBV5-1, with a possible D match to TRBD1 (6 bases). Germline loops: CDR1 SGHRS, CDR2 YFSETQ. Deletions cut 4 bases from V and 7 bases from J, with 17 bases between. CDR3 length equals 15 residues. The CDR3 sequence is CASSPDGGWSEKLFF. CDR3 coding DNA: TGCGCCAGCAGCCCGGACGGGGGCTGGAGTGAAAAACTGTTTTTT.

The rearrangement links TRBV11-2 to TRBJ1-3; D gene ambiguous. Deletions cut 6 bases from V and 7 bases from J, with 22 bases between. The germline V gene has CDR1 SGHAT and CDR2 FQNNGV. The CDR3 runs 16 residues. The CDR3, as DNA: TGTGCCAGCAGTCCGGCCGGGTCTGGTCGCCAGAACACCATATATTTT. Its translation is CASSPAGSGRQNTIYF.

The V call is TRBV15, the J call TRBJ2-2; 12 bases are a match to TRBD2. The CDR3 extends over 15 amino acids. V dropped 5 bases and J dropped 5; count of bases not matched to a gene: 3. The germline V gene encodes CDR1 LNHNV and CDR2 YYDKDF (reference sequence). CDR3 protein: CATSASGRETGELFF. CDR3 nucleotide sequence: TGTGCCACCAGCGCTAGCGGGAGGGAAACCGGGGAGCTGTTTTTT.

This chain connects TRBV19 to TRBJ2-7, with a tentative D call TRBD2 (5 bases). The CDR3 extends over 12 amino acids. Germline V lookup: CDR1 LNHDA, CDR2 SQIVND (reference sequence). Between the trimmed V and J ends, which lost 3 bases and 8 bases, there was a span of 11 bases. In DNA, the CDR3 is TGTGCCAGTAGTATGGTATCGGGGAAGCAGTACTTC. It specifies CASSMVSGKQYF.

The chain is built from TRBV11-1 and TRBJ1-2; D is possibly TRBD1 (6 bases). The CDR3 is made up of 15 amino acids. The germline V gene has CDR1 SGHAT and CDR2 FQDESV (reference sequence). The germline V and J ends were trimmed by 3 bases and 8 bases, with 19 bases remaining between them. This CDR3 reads CASSLGDRLSIGYTF. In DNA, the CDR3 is TGTGCCAGCAGCTTGGGCGACAGGCTATCTATCGGCTACACCTTC. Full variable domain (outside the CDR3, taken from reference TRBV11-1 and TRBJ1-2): EAEVAQSPRYKITEKSQAVAFWCDPISGHATLYWYRQILGQGPELLVQFQDESVVDDSQLPKDRFSAERLKGVDSTLKIQPAELGDSAMYLCASSLGDRLSIGYTFGSGTRLTVV.

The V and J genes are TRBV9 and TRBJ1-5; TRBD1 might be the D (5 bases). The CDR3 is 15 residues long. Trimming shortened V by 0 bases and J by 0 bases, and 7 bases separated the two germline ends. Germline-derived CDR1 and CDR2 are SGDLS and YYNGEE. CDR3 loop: CASSVEGNSNQPQHF. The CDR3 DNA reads TGTGCCAGCAGCGTAGAGGGGAATAGCAATCAGCCCCAGCATTTT.

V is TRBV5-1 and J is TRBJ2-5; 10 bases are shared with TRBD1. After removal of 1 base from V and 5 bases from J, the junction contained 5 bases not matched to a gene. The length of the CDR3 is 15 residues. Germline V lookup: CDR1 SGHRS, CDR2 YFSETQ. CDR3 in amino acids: CASSLRDRGRETQYF. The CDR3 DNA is TGCGCCAGCAGCTTGAGGGACAGGGGACGCGAGACCCAGTACTTC.

The CDR3 sequence: CASSLEGGSNQPQHF. Written as DNA, the CDR3 is TGTGCCAGCAGCTTGGAGGGAGGGAGCAATCAGCCCCAGCATTTT. This chain joins TRBV5-5 and TRBJ1-5; no reliable D call. The V end was cut by 0 bases, the J end by 1 base, with 8 bases between. Per the germline V gene, CDR1 is SGHKS and CDR2 is YYEKEE (reference sequence). This CDR3 is 15 amino acids long.

CDR3 in amino acids: CAISEGDQPQHF. The CDR3 coding sequence is TGTGCCATCAGTGAGGGGGATCAGCCCCAGCATTTT. The gene calls are TRBV10-3 and TRBJ1-5, with D unresolved. V lost 2 bases, J lost 5 bases, and 4 bases lay in between. CDR1 and CDR2 from the germline V gene are ENHRY and SYGVKD. The CDR3 has 12 residues.

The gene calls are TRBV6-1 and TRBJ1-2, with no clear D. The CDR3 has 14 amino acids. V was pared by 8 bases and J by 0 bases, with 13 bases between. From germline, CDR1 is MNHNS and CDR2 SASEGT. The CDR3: CASLGLTANYGYTF. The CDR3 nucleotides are TGTGCCAGCCTTGGACTGACGGCTAACTATGGCTACACCTTC.

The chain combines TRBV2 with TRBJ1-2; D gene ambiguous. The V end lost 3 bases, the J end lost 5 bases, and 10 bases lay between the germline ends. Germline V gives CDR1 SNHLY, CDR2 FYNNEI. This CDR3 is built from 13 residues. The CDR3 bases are TGTGCCAGCAGTGACAAGGAAATTTATGGCTACACCTTC. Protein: CASSDKEIYGYTF.

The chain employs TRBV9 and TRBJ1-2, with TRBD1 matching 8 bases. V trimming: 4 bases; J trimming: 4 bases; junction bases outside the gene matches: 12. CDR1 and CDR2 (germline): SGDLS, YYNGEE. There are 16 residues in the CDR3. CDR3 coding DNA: TGTGCCAGCAGCAAAGCCTCCAGGGGGCGATTCTATGGCTACACCTTC. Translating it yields CASSKASRGRFYGYTF.

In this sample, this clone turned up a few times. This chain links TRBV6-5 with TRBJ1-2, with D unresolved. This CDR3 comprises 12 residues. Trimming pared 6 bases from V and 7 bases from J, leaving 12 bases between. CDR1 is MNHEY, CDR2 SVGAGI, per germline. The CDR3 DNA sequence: TGTGCCAGCAGCGGACGGTTCGGTGGCTACACCTTC. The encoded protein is CASSGRFGGYTF.

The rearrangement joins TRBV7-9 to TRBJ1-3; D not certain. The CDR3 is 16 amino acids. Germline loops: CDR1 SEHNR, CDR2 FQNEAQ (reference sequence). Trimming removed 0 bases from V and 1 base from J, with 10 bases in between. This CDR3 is CASSLAQSLSGNTIYF. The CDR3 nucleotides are TGTGCCAGCAGCTTAGCTCAGTCACTTTCTGGAAACACCATATATTTT.

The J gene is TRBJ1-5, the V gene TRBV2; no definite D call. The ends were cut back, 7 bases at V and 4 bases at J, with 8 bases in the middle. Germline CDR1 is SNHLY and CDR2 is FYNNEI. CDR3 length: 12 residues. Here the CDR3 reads CASNQENQPQHF. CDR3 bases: TGTGCCAGCAACCAGGAAAATCAGCCCCAGCATTTT.

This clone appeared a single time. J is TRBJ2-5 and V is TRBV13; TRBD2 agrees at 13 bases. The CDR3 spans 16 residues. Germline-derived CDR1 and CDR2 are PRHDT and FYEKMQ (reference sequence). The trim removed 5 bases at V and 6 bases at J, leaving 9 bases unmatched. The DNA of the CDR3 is TGTGCCAGCAGCCCAGGACTAGCGGGAGTGCGAAAGACCCAGTACTTC. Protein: CASSPGLAGVRKTQYF.

CDR3 nucleotides: TGTGCCAGCAGCTTCCGAAGCGGGGACACCGGGGAGCTGTTTTTT. Translated: CASSFRSGDTGELFF. V gene TRBV11-3 combines with J gene TRBJ2-2; TRBD2 aligns across 7 bases. The CDR3 contains 15 residues. Unmatched junction bases numbered 4, after V lost 3 bases and J lost 3 bases. CDR1 is SGHNT, CDR2 YENEEA, per germline.

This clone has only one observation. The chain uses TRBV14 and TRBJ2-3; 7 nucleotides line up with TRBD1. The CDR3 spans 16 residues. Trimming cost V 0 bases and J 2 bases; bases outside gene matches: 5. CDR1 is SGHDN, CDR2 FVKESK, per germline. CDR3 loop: CASSQEARGYTDTQYF. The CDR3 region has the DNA TGTGCCAGCAGCCAAGAGGCCAGGGGGTACACAGATACGCAGTATTTT. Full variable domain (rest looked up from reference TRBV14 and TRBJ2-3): EAGVTQFPSHSVIEKGQTVTLRCDPISGHDNLYWYRRVMGKEIKFLLHFVKESKQDESGMPNNRFLAERTGGTYSTLKVQPAELEDSGVYFCASSQEARGYTDTQYFGPGTRLTVL.

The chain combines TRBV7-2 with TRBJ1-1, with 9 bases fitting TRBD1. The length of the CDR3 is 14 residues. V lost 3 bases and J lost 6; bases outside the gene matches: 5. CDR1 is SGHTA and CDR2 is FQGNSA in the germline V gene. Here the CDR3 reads CASSLDRGAPEAFF. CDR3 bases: TGTGCCAGCAGCTTGGACAGGGGAGCCCCTGAAGCTTTCTTT.

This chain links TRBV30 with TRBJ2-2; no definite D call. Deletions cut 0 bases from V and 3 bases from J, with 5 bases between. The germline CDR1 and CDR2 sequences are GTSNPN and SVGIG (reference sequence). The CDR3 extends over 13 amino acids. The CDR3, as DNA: TGTGCCTGGAGTGTATCCGACACCGGGGAGCTGTTTTTT. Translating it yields CAWSVSDTGELFF.

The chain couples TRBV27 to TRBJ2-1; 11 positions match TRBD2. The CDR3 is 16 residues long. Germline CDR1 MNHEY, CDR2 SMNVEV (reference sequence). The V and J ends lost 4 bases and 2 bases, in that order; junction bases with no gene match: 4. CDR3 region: CASSSRLAGTYNEQFF. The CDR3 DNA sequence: TGTGCCAGCAGTTCTCGACTAGCGGGAACCTACAATGAGCAGTTCTTC.

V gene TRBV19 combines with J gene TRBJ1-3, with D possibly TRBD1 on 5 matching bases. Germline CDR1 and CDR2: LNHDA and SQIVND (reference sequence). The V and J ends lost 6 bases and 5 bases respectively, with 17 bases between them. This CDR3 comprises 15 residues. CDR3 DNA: TGTGCCAGTAGCGCCCCGACAGTTTCTAGAAACACCATATATTTT. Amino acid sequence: CASSAPTVSRNTIYF. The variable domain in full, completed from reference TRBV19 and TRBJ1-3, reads DGGITQSPKYLFRKEGQNVTLSCEQNLNHDAMYWYRQDPGQGLRLIYYSQIVNDFQKGDIAEGYSVSREKKESFPLTVTSAQKNPTAFYLCASSAPTVSRNTIYFGEGSWLTVV.

The CDR3: CASSQTSGSYEQYF. The CDR3, as DNA: TGCGCCAGCAGCCAGACTAGCGGGTCCTACGAGCAGTACTTC. This sequence joins TRBV5-1 and TRBJ2-7; 10 bases line up with TRBD2. CDR3 length: 14 amino acids. The V gene end was trimmed by 4 bases and the J gene end by 1 base; junction bases not matched to a gene: 2. Germline V CDR1 and CDR2: SGHRS, YFSETQ.

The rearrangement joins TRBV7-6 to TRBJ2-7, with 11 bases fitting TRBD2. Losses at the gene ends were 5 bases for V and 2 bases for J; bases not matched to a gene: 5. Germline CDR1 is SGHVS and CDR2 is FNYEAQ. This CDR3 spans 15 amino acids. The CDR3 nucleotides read TGTGCCAGCAGCCCACGACTAGCGGGGACCTACGAGCAGTACTTC. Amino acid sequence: CASSPRLAGTYEQYF.

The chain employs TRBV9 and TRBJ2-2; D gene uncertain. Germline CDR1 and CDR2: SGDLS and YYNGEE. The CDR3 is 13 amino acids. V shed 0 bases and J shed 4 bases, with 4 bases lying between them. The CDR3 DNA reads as TGTGCCAGCAGCGTAGATCCCACCGGGGAGCTGTTTTTT. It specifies CASSVDPTGELFF.

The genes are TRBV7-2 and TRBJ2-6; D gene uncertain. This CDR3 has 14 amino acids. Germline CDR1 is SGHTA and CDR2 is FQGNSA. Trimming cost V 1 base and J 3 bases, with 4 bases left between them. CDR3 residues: CASSLGVGANVLTF. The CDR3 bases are TGTGCCAGCAGCTTAGGGGTTGGGGCCAACGTCCTGACTTTC.

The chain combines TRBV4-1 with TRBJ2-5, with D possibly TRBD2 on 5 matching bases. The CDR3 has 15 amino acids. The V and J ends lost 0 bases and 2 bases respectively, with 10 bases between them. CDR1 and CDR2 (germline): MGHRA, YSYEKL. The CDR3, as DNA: TGCGCCAGCAGCCAAGATTGGCGGGTGCAAGAGACCCAGTACTTC. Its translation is CASSQDWRVQETQYF.